Presented here are 25 T cell receptor beta chains from one specimen sequenced in a study of tissue T cells after allogeneic stem cell transplantation (dated 2022 in TCRdb). The method behind the library was the immunoSEQ multiplex PCR assay. TCRdb re-hosts the immuneACCESS table, in-frame sequences only. Its copies lack some clones; in the studies checked, an unresolved V gene accounts for under half of them, and the cause for the rest is not known. The sample has 3,000 to 4,000 clones on record, approximately 45% of them singletons. The top ten clones comprise less than 35% of the sample. Read against the paper, the sample's time point label means: mouse harvest day 14 after allogeneic transplant. Each mouse graft consisted of 10^7 T-cell-depleted bone marrow cells plus 10^6 splenic CD5+ T cells and was given by tail vein injection. The sequencing input was gut tissue. The receptors derive from a female BALB/c mouse given C57BL/6 T cells with graft-versus-host disease after an allogeneic hematopoietic cell transplant.

This clone appeared a few times. Gene and germline names: mouse. The CDR3 spells CASSHPRDWGDEQYF. Incomplete CDR3 DNA: TGTGCCAGCAGCCATCCCCGGGACTGGGGGGATGAACAGTAC. The chain carries TRBV19 and TRBJ2-7; 12 nucleotides match TRBD2. The read finishes 1 residue shy of the CDR3 end, and the germline J gene is used to complete it. Germline V gene data show CDR1 as FNHDT and CDR2 as SITEND (reference sequence). This CDR3 has 15 amino acids. V was clipped by 5 bases and J by 5 bases; unmatched bases: 8.

In its sample, this clone ranks as medium-sized. Gene labels here are mouse ones. Sequencing ends 1 residue short of the CDR3 end; the germline J gene provides the rest. The chain carries TRBV2 and TRBJ2-7, with 9 bases that match TRBD2. Unmatched junction bases numbered 3, after V lost 3 bases and J lost 0 bases. The CDR3 contains 15 residues. In germline, CDR1 is LGHNA, CDR2 YSYQKL. CDR3 region: CASSHGLGSSYEQYF. The part of the CDR3 DNA that was read is TGTGCCAGCAGCCACGGACTGGGGAGCTCCTATGAACAGTAC.

This clone was detected only once. Any gene name here is a mouse gene name. The read ends 1 residue shy of where the CDR3 ends; the end is completed using the germline J gene. The genes are TRBV26 and TRBJ2-4, with 9 bases fitting TRBD1. The germline CDR1 and CDR2 sequences are KGHPV and FQNQEV (reference sequence). The J segment lost 4 bases and the V segment lost 4 bases, leaving 3 bases of the junction unmatched. This CDR3 is 14 amino acids long. Incomplete CDR3 DNA: TGTGCCAGCAGTCCCCGGACAGGGGAAAACACCTTGTAC. This gives the protein CASSPRTGENTLY. The entire CDR3 sequence reads CASSPRTGENTLYF. The variable domain in full, completed from reference TRBV26 and TRBJ2-4, reads NSKVIQTPRYLVKGQGQKAKMRCIPEKGHPVVFWYQQNKNNEFKFLINFQNQEVLQQIDMTEKRFSAECPSNSPCSLEIQSSEAGDSALYLCASSPRTGENTLYFGAGTRLSVL.

In this sample, this clone turned up a few times. Gene names and germline match the mouse. The missing CDR3 end, 1 residue past where the read stops, is filled in from the germline J gene. This chain connects TRBV12-2 to TRBJ2-5; D is perhaps TRBD2 (5 bases). The CDR3 sequence is 13 residues long. Germline CDR1 reads SGHLS; CDR2 reads HYDKME. Trimming removed 0 bases from V and 3 bases from J, with 6 bases in between. The covered CDR3 bases are TGTGCCAGCTCTCTCTCTGGGCAAGACACCCAGTAC. Its protein product is CASSLSGQDTQY. The CDR3 in full is CASSLSGQDTQYF. The variable domain in full, with the rest retrieved from reference TRBV12-2 and TRBJ2-5, is NSGVVQSPRYIIKGKGERSILKCIPISGHLSVAWYQQTQGQELKFFIQHYDKMERDKGNLPSRFSVQQFDDYHSEMNMSALELEDSAVYFCASSLSGQDTQYFGPGTRLLVL.

As regards this clone: Gene names follow the mouse nomenclature. Coverage ceases 1 residue before the CDR3 finishes, and the germline J gene fills in the end. The V gene is TRBV1, the J gene TRBJ2-4; D remains unclear. The germline gives CDR1 NSQYPW, CDR2 LRSPGD (reference sequence). This CDR3 region has 14 residues. Trimming cost V 0 bases and J 5 bases, with 9 bases left between them. CDR3 sequence reads: CTCSADIQINTLYF. The part of the CDR3 DNA that was read is TGCACCTGCAGTGCAGATATCCAGATAAACACCTTGTAC.

Turning to this clone: Mouse gene names and germline throughout. Sequencing ends 1 residue short of the CDR3 end; the germline J gene provides the rest. The chain carries TRBV5 and TRBJ2-7, with 14 bases matching TRBD2. The germline gives CDR1 LGHNA, CDR2 YNLKQL (reference sequence). Losses at the gene ends were 3 bases for V and 7 bases for J; bases not matched to a gene: 11. The CDR3 is made up of 17 amino acids. Partial CDR3 DNA: TGTGCCAGCAGCCACCGGGACTGGGGGGGCGCTTCGGGGGAACAGTAC. This translates into CASSHRDWGGASGEQY. The complete CDR3 protein is CASSHRDWGGASGEQYF.

About this clone itself: Mouse gene names and germline throughout. Read data end 1 residue before the CDR3 end; the end is taken from the germline J gene. The chain is built from TRBV29 and TRBJ2-4; TRBD2 matches 8 bases. The V gene's germline CDR1 is MSHET and CDR2 SYDVDS. This CDR3 is built from 15 residues. V lost 0 bases to trimming and J lost 4 bases; unmatched junction nucleotides: 3. CDR3 loop: CASSLSGLGKNTLYF. The CDR3 bases that were read are TGTGCTAGCAGTTTATCAGGACTGGGAAAAAACACCTTGTAC.

This clone was counted once. These gene names are mouse names. The CDR3 goes on 1 residue after the read ends, and that part is filled in from the germline J gene. V is TRBV2 and J is TRBJ2-5; TRBD2 matches 11 bases. The CDR3 runs to 16 residues. V lost 0 bases to trimming and J lost 5 bases; unmatched junction nucleotides: 4. Germline-derived CDR1 and CDR2 are LGHNA and YSYQKL. The sequenced part of the CDR3 DNA is TGTGCCAGCAGCCAAGATCCCGGACTGGGGGGAGACACCCAGTAC. Translated, it gives CASSQDPGLGGDTQY. The full CDR3 reads CASSQDPGLGGDTQYF. Looking up the rest from reference TRBV2 and TRBJ2-5 gives the full variable domain: DPKIIQKPKYLVAVTGSEKILICEQYLGHNAMYWYRQSAKKPLEFMFSYSYQKLMDNQTASSRFQPQSSKKNHLDLQITALKPDDSATYFCASSQDPGLGGDTQYFGPGTRLLVL.

In the case of this clone: Mouse gene names apply. The missing CDR3 end, 1 residue past where the read stops, is filled in from the germline J gene. The chain recombines TRBV26 with TRBJ2-5; D gene unclear. This CDR3 is built from 14 residues. V dropped 2 bases and J dropped 0 bases, with 6 bases sitting between them. The germline CDR1 and CDR2 sequences are KGHPV and FQNQEV (reference sequence). CDR3 DNA, as far as it was read: TGTGCCAGCAGTCTGGGCAGTAACCAAGACACCCAGTAC. Its protein is CASSLGSNQDTQY. The CDR3 as a whole reads CASSLGSNQDTQYF.

Details on this clone: The gene symbols are mouse symbols. The read terminates 1 residue ahead of where the CDR3 ends, so the germline J gene completes it. The rearrangement joins TRBV3 to TRBJ2-1, with 10 bases aligning to TRBD2. CDR1 is SNHLY and CDR2 is FYNGKV in the germline V gene (reference sequence). The CDR3 runs to 14 residues. V shed 2 bases and J 5 bases; nucleotides not matched to a gene: 0. The CDR3 loop reads CASSLLGGHAEQFF. The CDR3 DNA, read in part, is TGTGCCAGCAGCTTACTGGGGGGGCATGCTGAGCAGTTC.

In the case of this clone: The germline and genes are mouse ones. The read comes to an end 1 residue before the CDR3 does, leaving the germline J gene to fill in the end. The V gene is TRBV26, the J gene TRBJ2-4; D remains ambiguous. Germline V gene sequence: CDR1 KGHPV, CDR2 FQNQEV (reference sequence). The V gene lost 0 bases and the J gene lost 3 bases, with 4 bases spanning the gap. The CDR3 loop spans 13 amino acids. The sequenced CDR3 bases are TGTGCCAGCAGTCTGTCGGGGCAAAACACCTTGTAC. The encoded protein is CASSLSGQNTLY. The entire CDR3 is CASSLSGQNTLYF.

As regards this clone: Here the gene names and germline are mouse. The CDR3 is cut off 1 residue early in the read; its end comes from the germline J gene. This chain connects TRBV19 to TRBJ2-7; 10 bases are shared with TRBD2. Germline V CDR1 and CDR2: FNHDT, SITEND (reference sequence). The CDR3 sequence is 15 residues long. J gave up 9 bases and V 5 bases, and 14 bases lay outside the gene matches. The part of the CDR3 DNA that was read is TGTGCCAGCAGCCATCCCCGGGACTGGGGCGATGCACAGTAC. Its protein is CASSHPRDWGDAQY. In full, the CDR3 is CASSHPRDWGDAQYF.

On this clone itself: The gene names given are mouse names. The read halts 1 residue ahead of the CDR3 end, with the missing end drawn from the germline J gene. V and J are TRBV15 and TRBJ2-4; 9 nucleotides match TRBD1. This CDR3 has 15 amino acids. Germline loops: CDR1 SGHND, CDR2 FRSKSL. Unmatched junction bases numbered 5, after V lost 6 bases and J lost 1 base. The covered CDR3 bases are TGTGCCAGCAGCATTGACAGGGGGGGTCAAAACACCTTGTAC. This codes for CASSIDRGGQNTLY. The full CDR3 is CASSIDRGGQNTLYF. Together with reference TRBV15 and TRBJ2-4, the CDR3 gives the full variable domain: DAGVTQTPRHEVAEKGQTIILKCEPVSGHNDLFWYRQTKIQGLELLSYFRSKSLMEDGGAFKDRFKAEMLNSSFSTLKIQPTEPKDSAVYLCASSIDRGGQNTLYFGAGTRLSVL.

In this sample, this clone turned up once. Gene names and germline match the mouse. The read terminates 1 residue ahead of where the CDR3 ends, so the germline J gene completes it. The chain uses TRBV26 and TRBJ2-1; D perhaps matches TRBD2 (7 bases). The V end was cut by 2 bases, the J end by 7 bases, with 12 bases between. The CDR3 length is 14 residues. CDR1 is KGHPV, CDR2 FQNQEV, per germline (reference sequence). CDR3 residues: CASSLGGRRAEQFF. The part of the CDR3 DNA that was read is TGTGCCAGCAGTCTGGGGGGGCGCAGAGCTGAGCAGTTC.

Notes on this clone: Gene names follow the mouse nomenclature. From the germline J gene comes the end of the CDR3, since the read stops 1 residue before it. This chain links TRBV13-1 with TRBJ1-2, with 9 nucleotides matching TRBD1. The CDR3 has 14 amino acids. V was pared by 3 bases and J by 4 bases, with 4 bases of the junction left unmatched. CDR1 and CDR2 from the germline V gene are NSHNY and SYGAGN. This chain's CDR3 is CASSVTGGGSDYTF. The covered CDR3 bases are TGTGCCAGCAGTGTCACAGGGGGCGGCTCCGACTACACC.

This clone is medium-sized within its sample. These gene names are mouse names. The read terminates 1 residue ahead of where the CDR3 ends, so the germline J gene completes it. The chain has TRBV12-1 and TRBJ2-7, with D unresolved. Germline CDR1 SGHSN, CDR2 HYEKVE. The CDR3 covers 11 residues. The V end was cut by 2 bases, the J end by 3 bases, with 4 bases between. The CDR3: CASSPYYEQYF. The covered CDR3 bases are TGTGCCAGCTCTCCATACTATGAACAGTAC.

Concerning this clone itself: Gene names are mouse gene names. The read finishes 1 residue shy of the CDR3 end, and the germline J gene is used to complete it. The rearrangement joins TRBV3 to TRBJ1-5, with 7 nucleotides matching TRBD1. CDR1 is SNHLY, CDR2 FYNGKV, per germline (reference sequence). The CDR3 has 12 amino acids. After removal of 5 bases from V and 7 bases from J, the junction contained 2 bases not matched to a gene. The DNA read from the CDR3 is TGTGCCAGCAGCAGGGACAGACAGGCTCCGCTT. Protein product: CASSRDRQAPL. The full CDR3 is CASSRDRQAPLF.

Remarks on this clone: Gene names are mouse gene names. With the read ending 1 residue before the CDR3 end, the germline J gene is used to fill in that end. The chain has TRBV12-1 and TRBJ2-7; TRBD2 aligns across 10 bases. The CDR3 has 13 residues. After removal of 1 base from V and 6 bases from J, the junction contained 2 bases not matched to a gene. CDR1 and CDR2 (germline): SGHSN, HYEKVE. The sequenced part of the CDR3 DNA is TGTGCCAGCTCTCTAGACTGGGGGGTTGAACAGTAC. Its translation: CASSLDWGVEQY. The whole CDR3 sequence reads CASSLDWGVEQYF. Variable domain in full (rest from reference TRBV12-1 and TRBJ2-7): DSGVVQSPRHIIKEKGGRSVLTCIPISGHSNVVWYQQTLGKELKFLIQHYEKVERDKGFLPSRFSVQQFDDYHSEMNMSALELEDSAMYFCASSLDWGVEQYFGPGTRLTVL.

The sample holds a few counts of this clone. Gene names follow the mouse nomenclature. The read terminates 1 residue before the CDR3 end, so the remaining end is supplied by the germline J gene. The same CDR3 arises from other DNA sequences in this sample as well. The chain joins TRBV4 to TRBJ2-5; 8 nucleotides agree with TRBD2. The germline V gene encodes CDR1 LGHDT and CDR2 YNNKQL (reference sequence). V dropped 3 bases and J dropped 11; count of bases not matched to a gene: 10. The CDR3 consists of 14 residues. The CDR3 sequence is CASSYDWGGFDQYF. CDR3 bases read: TGTGCCAGCAGCTACGACTGGGGCGGCTTTGACCAGTAC.

This clone showed up just a few times. Gene labels here are mouse ones. Read sequence stops 1 residue before the CDR3 end, and the germline J gene provides the missing end. This sequence joins TRBV12-1 and TRBJ2-1; 9 positions agree with TRBD2. This CDR3 has 15 residues. The V gene's germline CDR1 is SGHSN and CDR2 HYEKVE. V gave up 4 bases and J gave up 3 bases; unmatched junction bases: 6. The part of the CDR3 DNA that was read is TGTGCCAGCTCCCGCCCGGGACTGGGCTATGCTGAGCAGTTC. Its protein is CASSRPGLGYAEQF. The entire CDR3 protein is CASSRPGLGYAEQFF.

In the case of this clone: Gene names and germline match the mouse. The read terminates 1 residue before the CDR3 end, so the remaining end is supplied by the germline J gene. V is TRBV26 and J is TRBJ2-4; no reliable D call. V was trimmed by 6 bases and J by 0 bases, leaving 10 bases between them. Germline CDR1 and CDR2: KGHPV and FQNQEV (reference sequence). The CDR3 length is 14 residues. CDR3 protein: CASSEQISQNTLYF. The covered CDR3 bases are TGTGCCAGCAGCGAACAAATTAGTCAAAACACCTTGTAC.

As for this clone: Mouse germline and gene names are used. The read terminates 1 residue before the CDR3 end, so the remaining end is supplied by the germline J gene. This sequence joins TRBV19 and TRBJ2-7, with D tentatively TRBD1 (6 bases). V was trimmed by 4 bases and J by 4 bases, leaving 9 bases between them. The CDR3 extends over 12 amino acids. Looked up from germline, CDR1 is FNHDT and CDR2 is SITEND (reference sequence). The sequenced CDR3 bases are TGTGCCAGCAGTGATGGACAGTATGAACAGTAC. Its protein product is CASSDGQYEQY. The full CDR3 sequence reads CASSDGQYEQYF. Using reference TRBV19 and TRBJ2-7 for the parts outside the CDR3, the full variable domain is GGIITQTPKFLIGQEGQKLTLKCQQNFNHDTMYWYRQDSGKGLRLIYYSITENDLQKGDLSEGYDASREKKSSFSLTVTSAQKNEMAVFLCASSDGQYEQYFGPGTRLTVL.

Of note for this clone: Gene names and germline match the mouse. The DNA ends 1 residue before the CDR3 does, and the rest of the CDR3 is filled in from the germline J gene. V and J are TRBV30 and TRBJ2-7, with 9 bases aligning to TRBD2. J lost 5 bases, V lost 3 bases, and 2 bases had no gene match. The germline V gene encodes CDR1 SQVVS and CDR2 ANEGSEA. The CDR3 is made up of 12 amino acids. This CDR3 is CSSRGTGNEQYF. The sequenced CDR3 bases are TGTAGTTCTAGGGGGACTGGGAATGAACAGTAC.

Turning to this clone: Germline and genes here are mouse. The read terminates 1 residue ahead of where the CDR3 ends, so the germline J gene completes it. The chain recombines TRBV3 with TRBJ2-3; D tentatively reads TRBD1 or TRBD2 (5 bases each). Germline-derived CDR1 and CDR2 are SNHLY and FYNGKV (reference sequence). The CDR3 sequence is 14 residues long. V was cut by 1 base and J by 4 bases, with 9 bases left in between. The sequenced part of the CDR3 DNA is TGTGCCAGCAGCTTAGGTCTGGGACCAGAAACGCTGTAT. Its protein is CASSLGLGPETLY. The full CDR3 protein is CASSLGLGPETLYF.

With regard to this clone: The genes and germline here are from mouse. The read stops 1 residue short of the end of the CDR3; the missing end is completed from the germline J gene. This sequence joins TRBV23 and TRBJ2-5; TRBD1 is the table's D call, not checked against the DNA. The germline CDR1 and CDR2 sequences are KGHTA and FQNQQP. CDR3 length: 15 residues. The sequenced part of the CDR3 DNA is TGCTCCAGCAGTCAATCAAGGACAGATCAAGACACCCAGTAC. Its protein product is CSSSQSRTDQDTQY. The complete CDR3 protein is CSSSQSRTDQDTQYF.